Shown below are 3 T cell receptor beta chains from a single sample sequenced in a study of cytomegalovirus exposure and HLA in healthy donors. Primers included in the PCR were 60 Vbeta and 13 Jbeta primers. Sequencing used immunoSEQ multiplex PCR; TCRdb keeps in-frame clones, though not all of them. The sample has 200,000 to 250,000 clones, around four fifths seen once. The sample was PBMCs. Every receptor here comes from a man in his forties or fifties in good health and CMV-seronegative.

This chain connects TRBV6-5 to TRBJ2-2; TRBD2 aligns across 7 bases. The CDR3 length is 12 residues. Germline V gene data show CDR1 as MNHEY and CDR2 as SVGAGI. The V and J ends lost 6 bases and 7 bases, in that order; junction bases with no gene match: 2. CDR3 region: CASRIAGGELFF. In nucleotides, the CDR3 is TGTGCCAGCAGAATAGCGGGCGGGGAGCTGTTTTTT.

V gene TRBV2 combines with J gene TRBJ1-6, with D hard to call. The CDR3 contains 15 residues. V was cut by 6 bases and J by 0 bases, with 9 bases left in between. Germline values: CDR1 SNHLY, CDR2 FYNNEI. The chain's CDR3 is CASRGRYSYNSPLHF. As DNA, the CDR3 is TGTGCCAGCAGGGGCAGATACTCCTATAATTCACCCCTCCACTTT. The full variable domain, rest sourced from reference TRBV2 and TRBJ1-6, is EPEVTQTPSHQVTQMGQEVILRCVPISNHLYFYWYRQILGQKVEFLVSFYNNEISEKSEIFDDQFSVERPDGSNFTLKIRSTKLEDSAMYFCASRGRYSYNSPLHFGNGTRLTVT.

The J gene is TRBJ1-5, the V gene TRBV30; weak D call: TRBD1 (6 bases). V lost 2 bases and J lost 7, with 15 bases in between. CDR1 and CDR2 from the germline V gene are GTSNPN and SVGIG (reference sequence). The CDR3 is 14 residues long. The CDR3 reads CAWSPPTGTQPQHF. The CDR3 DNA follows: TGTGCCTGGAGTCCGCCGACAGGTACCCAGCCCCAGCATTTT.